This T cell receptor beta chain was sequenced in a study of T-cell memory formation after mild COVID-19. Whole-study results and caveats: Day 15 to 85 contracting clones showed balanced CD4/CD8; day 15 to 37 expanders favored CD4+.

Germline values: CDR1 LNHDA, CDR2 SQIVND (reference sequence). V lost 6 bases and J lost 7, with 15 bases in between. The CDR3 is 13 residues long. This clonotype has just a few counts. The antigen is undetermined. TCRdb reprocessed the 5' RACE reads with MiXCR, giving one entry per CDR3 protein. The data show fewer than 650,000 distinct CDR3 sequences, approximately 21% seen once. The sample taken for sequencing was PBMCs or a T cell subset sorted from them (not recorded which). The receptor comes from an adult woman who had mild COVID-19 (a few samples of this study predate the infection). Cell type and time point are not known. The gene calls are TRBV19 and TRBJ1-2, with D unresolved. CDR3: CASSTQSRGGYTF. CDR3 coding DNA: TGTGCCAGTAGCACCCAAAGTCGGGGTGGCTACACCTTC.